The entry that follows covers one T cell receptor beta chain sequence. The sample comes from a study of shared clonotypes between healthy human individuals. HIV-negative, healthy adults without recent acute infections or vaccinations were the donors. Only Caucasian adults living in Nashville, Tennessee served as donors. A CD45RA+ naive subset and a CD45RA-negative memory subset were split from CD4+ cells. Germline V gene sequence: CDR1 SGHDT, CDR2 YYEEEE. V lost 1 base and J lost 2, with 9 bases in between. This CDR3 comprises 14 residues. At a deep level, the assay was run. The data were produced by immunoSEQ multiplex PCR, yet TCRdb's version contains in-frame clones alone and is incomplete. The repertoire holds roughly 170,000 clones, approximately 61% seen once, with over 9.5% in the top ten.

This chain uses TRBV5-6 with TRBJ1-2, with D tentatively TRBD1 (5 bases). Sequenced material: memory CD4+ T cells sorted from blood. Subset defined: CD45RA-negative fraction. This TCR derives from a man aged 30-40 years in good health. For the CDR3, the DNA is TGTGCCAGCAGCTTGCCCGGGGCAAACTATGGCTACACCTTC. It encodes CASSLPGANYGYTF.